The 24 T cell receptor beta chains given below trace back to one sample, sequenced in a study of STAT5B mutations in CD4+ large granular lymphocyte leukemia. This table comes from immunoSEQ multiplex PCR, and its TCRdb copy is limited to in-frame clones, with some not included. The data hold 20,000 to 25,000 clones, with around 70% observed a single time. Input material: CD4+ T cells from blood buffy coats. Receptors originate from a human donor in good health.

The chain combines TRBV6-5 with TRBJ2-7, with no clear D. Germline assignment: CDR1 MNHEY and CDR2 SVGAGI. CDR3 length: 13 residues. V gave up 0 bases and J gave up 6 bases, with 9 bases separating them. CDR3 loop: CASSYSGSPEQYF. CDR3 sequence (DNA): TGTGCCAGCAGTTACTCGGGCTCTCCCGAGCAGTACTTC.

This clone was picked up a small number of times. The gene calls are TRBV10-3 and TRBJ1-5, with no clear D. The germline V gene encodes CDR1 ENHRY and CDR2 SYGVKD. Trimming stripped 6 bases from V and 9 bases from J, with 15 bases between. The CDR3 covers 13 residues. The DNA for the CDR3 is TGTGCCATCAGCAAGGAAAATGGTTTGCCCCAGCATTTT. Encoded protein: CAISKENGLPQHF.

This chain joins TRBV4-1 and TRBJ1-3; D is unresolved. CDR3 length: 15 amino acids. V gave up 0 bases and J gave up 0 bases, with 6 bases separating them. CDR1 is MGHRA and CDR2 is YSYEKL in the germline V gene. This chain's CDR3 is CASSQDLFSGNTIYF. As DNA, the CDR3 is TGCGCCAGCAGCCAAGATCTGTTCTCTGGAAACACCATATATTTT.

This clone appeared a single time. The chain employs TRBV11-2 and TRBJ2-5; tentative D call: TRBD2 (6 bases). Germline V gene lookup returns CDR1 SGHAT and CDR2 FQNNGV. V gave up 1 base and J gave up 2 bases, with 11 bases separating them. The CDR3 length is 15 residues. The DNA of the CDR3 is TGTGCCAGCAGCTTAGGTGGGGAGGATCAAGAGACCCAGTACTTC. Translating it yields CASSLGGEDQETQYF.

The rearrangement uses TRBV7-8 and TRBJ2-6; 7 bases match TRBD2. J gave up 0 bases and V 3 bases, and 2 bases lay outside the gene matches. CDR3 length equals 16 residues. CDR1 and CDR2 (germline): SGHVS, FQNEAQ. The CDR3 region is CASSFPGGSGANVLTF. The CDR3 DNA is TGTGCCAGCAGCTTCCCGGGAGGCTCTGGGGCCAACGTCCTGACTTTC. Complete variable domain (other parts from reference TRBV7-8 and TRBJ2-6): GAGVSQSPRYKVAKRGQDVALRCDPISGHVSLFWYQQALGQGPEFLTYFQNEAQLDKSGLPSDRFFAERPEGSVSTLKIQRTQQEDSAVYLCASSFPGGSGANVLTFGAGSRLTVL.

The rearrangement links TRBV5-6 to TRBJ2-3, with D possibly being TRBD2 (7 bases). The CDR3 is 14 amino acids. CDR1 and CDR2 from the germline V gene are SGHDT and YYEEEE. V shed 0 bases and J shed 5 bases, with 10 bases lying between them. CDR3 bases: TGTGCCAGCAGCTTGGGTAGGGGGGGAGATACGCAGTATTTT. Translation gives CASSLGRGGDTQYF.

The chain employs TRBV28 and TRBJ2-3; no definite D call. Trimming pared 6 bases from V and 11 bases from J, leaving 15 bases between. CDR1 is MDHEN, CDR2 SYDVKM, per germline. This CDR3 has 12 residues. CDR3: CASSSVTWRQYF. The CDR3 DNA reads as TGTGCCAGCAGCTCCGTCACCTGGAGGCAGTATTTT.

The chain links TRBV5-5 to TRBJ2-5, with D possibly being TRBD1 or TRBD2 (5 bases each). The V gene lost 4 bases and the J gene lost 5 bases, with 21 bases spanning the gap. CDR3 length equals 16 residues. The germline gives CDR1 SGHKS, CDR2 YYEKEE (reference sequence). CDR3 sequence reads: CASSQLRDLGTETQYF. The CDR3 nucleotides are TGTGCCAGCAGCCAGCTAAGGGATCTCGGGACGGAGACCCAGTACTTC.

V is TRBV19 and J is TRBJ2-7; weak D call: TRBD1 (5 bases). CDR3 length: 11 residues. V gave up 10 bases and J gave up 4 bases, with 11 bases separating them. Germline V CDR1 and CDR2: LNHDA, SQIVND (reference sequence). CDR3 sequence: CATQGRYEQYF. CDR3 nucleotides: TGTGCCACCCAGGGCAGGTACGAGCAGTACTTC.

This clone has just one count. V gene TRBV10-1 combines with J gene TRBJ2-3; 7 bases map to TRBD2. This CDR3 is 15 amino acids long. Germline V gives CDR1 WNHNN, CDR2 SYGVQD (reference sequence). The J segment lost 1 base and the V segment lost 3 bases, leaving 4 bases of the junction unmatched. CDR3 coding DNA: TGCGCCAGCAGTGACTTCCTAGCGGGCACAGATACGCAGTATTTT. Its protein product is CASSDFLAGTDTQYF.

The sample holds a few counts of this clone. V usage is TRBV5-4 and J usage is TRBJ2-7; TRBD2 agrees at 9 bases. With V trimmed by 4 bases and J by 5 bases, 10 bases remained unmatched. Looked up from germline, CDR1 is SGHNT and CDR2 is YYREEE (reference sequence). The CDR3 consists of 15 residues. The CDR3 protein is CASSQPGLADDEQYF. CDR3 sequence (DNA): TGTGCCAGCAGCCAACCGGGACTAGCTGACGACGAGCAGTACTTC.

The chain is built from TRBV7-6 and TRBJ2-1; D is uncertain. This CDR3 has 16 amino acids. Deletions cut 2 bases from V and 0 bases from J, with 11 bases between. Looked up from germline, CDR1 is SGHVS and CDR2 is FNYEAQ. The CDR3 here is CASSLMAESSYNEQFF. In nucleotides, the CDR3 is TGTGCCAGCAGCTTAATGGCGGAAAGCTCCTACAATGAGCAGTTCTTC.

The V and J genes are TRBV10-2 and TRBJ2-7; TRBD2 might be the D (6 bases). The CDR3 extends over 16 amino acids. V dropped 1 base and J dropped 0 bases, with 13 bases sitting between them. The germline V gene encodes CDR1 WSHSY and CDR2 SAAADI. Here the CDR3 reads CASSELGLLSSYEQYF. The CDR3 nucleotides are TGCGCCAGCAGTGAGTTGGGACTCTTGAGCTCCTACGAGCAGTACTTC.

This chain joins TRBV7-2 and TRBJ2-1; tentative D call: TRBD2 (7 bases). Germline CDR1 and CDR2: SGHTA and FQGNSA. This CDR3 is 15 amino acids long. Trimming pared 3 bases from V and 3 bases from J, leaving 12 bases between. The CDR3 DNA reads as TGTGCCAGCAGCTTTCGGGGGGCCTACTACAATGAGCAGTTCTTC. It is translated as CASSFRGAYYNEQFF.

The CDR3 DNA is TGTGCCAGCAGCTCATTTCAAGGGGTCTCGTACAATGAGCAGTTCTTC. Protein sequence: CASSSFQGVSYNEQFF. V usage is TRBV7-9 and J usage is TRBJ2-1; a weak D match, TRBD1 (5 bases). The CDR3 spans 16 residues. With 4 bases removed from V and 4 bases from J, the gap between germline ends came to 17 bases. Germline CDR1 is SEHNR and CDR2 is FQNEAQ (reference sequence).

V is TRBV4-3 and J is TRBJ2-6; D might be TRBD1 or TRBD2, each matching 5 bases. The CDR3 contains 16 residues. Per germline, CDR1 LGHNA and CDR2 YSLEER. The germline V and J ends were trimmed by 4 bases and 0 bases, with 10 bases remaining between them. CDR3 bases: TGCGCCAGCAGCCCGGGACGGACCTCTGGGGCCAACGTCCTGACTTTC. Protein product: CASSPGRTSGANVLTF.

The chain has TRBV7-2 and TRBJ1-1; D may be TRBD1 (6 bases). The CDR3 is made up of 18 amino acids. The V gene's germline CDR1 is SGHTA and CDR2 FQGNSA. Trimming cost V 2 bases and J 4 bases, with 23 bases left between them. CDR3 region: CASSLFFGGLQGGTEAFF. CDR3 coding DNA: TGTGCCAGCAGCTTATTCTTTGGGGGCCTTCAAGGGGGCACTGAAGCTTTCTTT.

The CDR3: CASGSINLDYGYTF. The CDR3 bases are TGTGCCAGCGGGTCAATAAACTTAGACTATGGCTACACCTTC. The chain couples TRBV27 to TRBJ1-2, with D uncertain. CDR3 size: 14 residues. Trimming pared 8 bases from V and 3 bases from J, leaving 16 bases between. Germline V gene data show CDR1 as MNHEY and CDR2 as SMNVEV (reference sequence).

This chain links TRBV5-6 with TRBJ2-1; D is unclear. Germline V lookup: CDR1 SGHDT, CDR2 YYEEEE. This CDR3 spans 13 amino acids. Deletions cut 0 bases from V and 8 bases from J, with 9 bases between. The CDR3 nucleotides read TGTGCCAGCAGCTTGGCTAGTGGGTATGAGCAGTTCTTC. This encodes CASSLASGYEQFF.

V usage is TRBV4-2 and J usage is TRBJ1-3; D remains unclear. V was shortened by 0 bases and J by 2 bases, with 8 bases between the two germline ends. Germline loops: CDR1 LGHNA, CDR2 YNFKEQ. This CDR3 is 15 amino acids long. Here the CDR3 reads CASSQEAGPGNTIYF. The CDR3 coding sequence is TGTGCCAGCAGCCAAGAAGCGGGCCCTGGAAACACCATATATTTT.

The V gene is TRBV10-3, the J gene TRBJ2-3; 8 bases are a match to TRBD2. Germline values: CDR1 ENHRY, CDR2 SYGVKD. V lost 3 bases and J lost 1; bases outside the gene matches: 3. This CDR3 contains 15 residues. The CDR3 nucleotides read TGTGCCATCAGTGACTCAGCGGGGGGCACAGATACGCAGTATTTT. This translates into CAISDSAGGTDTQYF.

V usage is TRBV5-1 and J usage is TRBJ1-4; D perhaps matches TRBD1 (6 bases). Germline CDR1 reads SGHRS; CDR2 reads YFSETQ. Trimming left V 4 bases short and J 5 bases short, with 12 bases between. This CDR3 has 14 amino acids. The CDR3 DNA reads TGCGCCAGCAGCCCACAGGGAGGGAATGAAAAACTGTTTTTT. This codes for CASSPQGGNEKLFF.

V and J are TRBV9 and TRBJ2-1, with TRBD2 matching 7 bases. Germline V gives CDR1 SGDLS, CDR2 YYNGEE. V gave up 0 bases and J gave up 4 bases; unmatched junction bases: 4. This CDR3 has 15 residues. The DNA for the CDR3 is TGTGCCAGCAGCGTAGGGACTAGAACTTACAATGAGCAGTTCTTC. Amino acids: CASSVGTRTYNEQFF.

V and J are TRBV28 and TRBJ1-1; D gene uncertain. This CDR3 is built from 14 residues. Trimming cost V 8 bases and J 11 bases, with 24 bases left between them. Germline V CDR1 and CDR2: MDHEN, SYDVKM. The CDR3 is CASFPYYGSPAAFF. CDR3 nucleotides: TGTGCCAGCTTCCCCTACTATGGTTCGCCAGCTGCTTTCTTT.